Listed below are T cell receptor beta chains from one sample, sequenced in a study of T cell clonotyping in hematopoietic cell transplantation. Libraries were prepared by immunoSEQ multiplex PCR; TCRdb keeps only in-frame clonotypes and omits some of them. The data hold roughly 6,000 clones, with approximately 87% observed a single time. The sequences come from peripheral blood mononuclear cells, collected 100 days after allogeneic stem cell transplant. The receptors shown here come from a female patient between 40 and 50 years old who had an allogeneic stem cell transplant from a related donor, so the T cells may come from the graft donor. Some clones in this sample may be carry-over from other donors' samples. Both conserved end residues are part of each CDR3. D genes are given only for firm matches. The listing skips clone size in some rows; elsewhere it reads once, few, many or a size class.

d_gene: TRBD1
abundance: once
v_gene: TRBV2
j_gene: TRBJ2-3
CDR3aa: CASTPRRTGGGTDTQYF
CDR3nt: TGTGCCAGCACCCCCCGCCGGACAGGGGGGGGCACAGATACGCAGTATTTT

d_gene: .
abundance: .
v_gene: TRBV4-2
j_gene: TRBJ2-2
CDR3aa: CASSQDTSGNTGELFF
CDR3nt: TGTGCCAGCAGCCAAGATACCAGCGGGAACACCGGGGAGCTGTTTTTT

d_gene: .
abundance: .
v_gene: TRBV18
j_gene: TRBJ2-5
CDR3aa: CASSPGTIQETQYF
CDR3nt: TGTGCCAGCTCTCCCGGGACAATCCAAGAGACCCAGTACTTC

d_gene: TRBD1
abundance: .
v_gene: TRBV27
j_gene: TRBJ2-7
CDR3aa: CASRDGTGFYEQYF
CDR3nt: TGTGCCAGCAGAGACGGGACAGGGTTCTACGAGCAGTACTTC

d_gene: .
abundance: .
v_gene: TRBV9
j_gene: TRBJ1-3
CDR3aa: CASSVASFAGNTIYF
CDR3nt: TGTGCCAGCAGCGTAGCCAGTTTTGCTGGAAACACCATATATTTT

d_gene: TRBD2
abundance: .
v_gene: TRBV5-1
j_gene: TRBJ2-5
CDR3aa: CASSPRTSGETQYF
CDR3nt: TGCGCCAGCAGTCCCCGGACTAGCGGAGAGACCCAGTACTTC

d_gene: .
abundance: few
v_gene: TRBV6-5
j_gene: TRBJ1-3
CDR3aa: CASSYSPPGPGNTIYF
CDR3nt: TGTGCCAGCAGTTACTCCCCGCCAGGGCCTGGAAACACCATATATTTT

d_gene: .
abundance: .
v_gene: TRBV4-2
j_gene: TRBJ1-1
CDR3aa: CASSHQGQGNTEAFF
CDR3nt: TGTGCCAGCAGCCATCAGGGCCAGGGGAACACTGAAGCTTTCTTT

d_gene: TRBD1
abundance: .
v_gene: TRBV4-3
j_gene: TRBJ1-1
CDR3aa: CASSLDRGSPMNTEAFF
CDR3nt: TGCGCCAGCAGCCTGGACAGGGGTTCTCCTATGAACACTGAAGCTTTCTTT

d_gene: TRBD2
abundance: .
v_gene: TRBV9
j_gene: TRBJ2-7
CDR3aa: CASSRAGGRGEQYF
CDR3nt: TGTGCCAGCAGCCGAGCGGGAGGTCGTGGCGAGCAGTACTTC

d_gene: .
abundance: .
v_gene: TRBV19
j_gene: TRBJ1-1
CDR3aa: CASTTRGSDTEAFF
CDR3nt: TGTGCCAGTACCACCCGGGGCTCCGACACTGAAGCTTTCTTT

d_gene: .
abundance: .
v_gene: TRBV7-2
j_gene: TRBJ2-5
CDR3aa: CASSPHWAREETQYF
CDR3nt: TGTGCCAGCAGCCCCCACTGGGCGCGAGAAGAGACCCAGTACTTC

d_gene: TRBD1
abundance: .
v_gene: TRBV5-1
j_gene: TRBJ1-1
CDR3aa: CASSQTGQGGTEAFF
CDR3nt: TGCGCCAGCAGCCAGACCGGACAGGGGGGAACTGAAGCTTTCTTT

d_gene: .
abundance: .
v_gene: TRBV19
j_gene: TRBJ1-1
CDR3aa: CASSIRGQPNTEAFF
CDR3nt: TGTGCCAGTAGTATAAGGGGCCAGCCCAACACTGAAGCTTTCTTT

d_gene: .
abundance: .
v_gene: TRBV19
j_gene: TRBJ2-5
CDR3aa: CASSIQFGTQYF
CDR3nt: TGTGCCAGTAGTATTCAATTCGGGACCCAGTACTTC

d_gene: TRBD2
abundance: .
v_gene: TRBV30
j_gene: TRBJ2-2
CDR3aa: CAWDRGRTSETGELFF
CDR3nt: TGTGCCTGGGACCGGGGAAGGACTAGCGAGACCGGGGAGCTGTTTTTT

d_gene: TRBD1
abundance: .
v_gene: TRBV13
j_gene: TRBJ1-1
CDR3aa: CASSADRGWNTEAFF
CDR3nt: TGTGCCAGCAGCGCGGACAGGGGGTGGAACACTGAAGCTTTCTTT

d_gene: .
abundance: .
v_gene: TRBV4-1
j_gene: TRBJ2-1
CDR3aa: CASSQDGRLNEQFF
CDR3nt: TGCGCCAGCAGCCAAGATGGTAGGCTTAATGAGCAGTTCTTC

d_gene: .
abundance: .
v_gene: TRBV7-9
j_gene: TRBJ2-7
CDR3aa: CASSPHSRVYEQYF
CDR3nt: TGTGCCAGCAGCCCCCACTCGCGGGTCTACGAGCAGTACTTC

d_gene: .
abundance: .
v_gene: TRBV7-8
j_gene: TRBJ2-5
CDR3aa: CASSPNRLGQETQYF
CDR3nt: TGTGCCAGCAGCCCGAACAGGCTGGGGCAAGAGACCCAGTACTTC

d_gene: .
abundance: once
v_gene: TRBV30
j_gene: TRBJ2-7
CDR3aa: CALDGSSYEQYF
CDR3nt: TGTGCCTTAGACGGGAGCTCCTACGAGCAGTACTTC

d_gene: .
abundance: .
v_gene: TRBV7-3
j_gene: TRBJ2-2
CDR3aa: CASSPTLNTGELFF
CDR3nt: TGTGCCAGCAGCCCAACACTGAACACCGGGGAGCTGTTTTTT

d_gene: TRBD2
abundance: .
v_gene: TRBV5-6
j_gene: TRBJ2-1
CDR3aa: CASSLAGLESPYNEQFF
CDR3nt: TGTGCCAGCAGCTTGGCGGGACTAGAGTCCCCTTACAATGAGCAGTTCTTC

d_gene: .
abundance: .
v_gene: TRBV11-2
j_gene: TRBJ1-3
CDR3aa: CASTPGRQGHSGNTIYF
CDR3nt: TGTGCCAGCACGCCTGGTAGGCAGGGCCACTCTGGAAACACCATATATTTT

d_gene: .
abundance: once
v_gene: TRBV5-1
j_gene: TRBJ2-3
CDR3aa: CASSSSTDTQYF
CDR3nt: TGCGCCAGCAGCTCTTCCACAGATACGCAGTATTTT

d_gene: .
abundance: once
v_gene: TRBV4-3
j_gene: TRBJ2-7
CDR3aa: CASSQERGYYEQYF
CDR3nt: TGCGCCAGCAGCCAAGAACGGGGTTATTACGAGCAGTACTTC

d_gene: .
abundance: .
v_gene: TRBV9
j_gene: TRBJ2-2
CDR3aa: CASSFQTGTGELFF
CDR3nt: TGTGCCAGCAGCTTCCAGACGGGGACCGGGGAGCTGTTTTTT

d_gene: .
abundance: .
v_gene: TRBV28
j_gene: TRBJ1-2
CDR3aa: CASRSGTPGYTF
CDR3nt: TGTGCCAGCAGGTCCGGGACGCCTGGCTACACCTTC

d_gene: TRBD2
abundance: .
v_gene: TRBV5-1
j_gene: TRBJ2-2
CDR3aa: CASSGAGGPRELFF
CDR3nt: TGCGCCAGCAGCGGGGCGGGAGGGCCCCGGGAGCTGTTTTTT

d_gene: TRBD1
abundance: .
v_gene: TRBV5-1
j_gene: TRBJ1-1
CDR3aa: CASSPRQGANTEAFF
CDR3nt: TGCGCCAGCAGCCCCCGACAGGGGGCAAACACTGAAGCTTTCTTT

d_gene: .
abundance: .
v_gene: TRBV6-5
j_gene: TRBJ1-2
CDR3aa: CASTTGTIYGYTF
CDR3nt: TGTGCCAGCACAACGGGGACCATCTATGGCTACACCTTC

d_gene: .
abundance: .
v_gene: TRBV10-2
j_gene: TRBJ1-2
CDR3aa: CASNSPYTF
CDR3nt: TGCGCCAGCAACAGCCCCTACACCTTC

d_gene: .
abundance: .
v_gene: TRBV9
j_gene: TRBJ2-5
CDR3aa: CASSVGTVKETQYF
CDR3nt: TGTGCCAGCAGCGTAGGGACTGTAAAAGAGACCCAGTACTTC

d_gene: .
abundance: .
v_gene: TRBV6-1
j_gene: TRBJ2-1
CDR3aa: CASSEEWSYNEQFF
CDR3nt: TGTGCCAGCAGTGAAGAGTGGTCCTACAATGAGCAGTTCTTC

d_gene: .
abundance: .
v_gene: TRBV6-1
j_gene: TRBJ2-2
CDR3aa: CASSEEDTHGELFF
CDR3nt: TGTGCCAGCAGTGAAGAGGACACCCACGGGGAGCTGTTTTTT

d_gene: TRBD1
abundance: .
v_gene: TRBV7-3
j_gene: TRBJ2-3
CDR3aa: CASSFADRGTQYF
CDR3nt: TGTGCCAGCAGTTTCGCAGACAGGGGTACGCAGTATTTT

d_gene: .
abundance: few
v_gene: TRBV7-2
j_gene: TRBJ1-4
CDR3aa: CASSPNGPQVRNEKLFF
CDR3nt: TGTGCCAGCAGCCCAAACGGACCACAGGTCAGAAATGAAAAACTGTTTTTT

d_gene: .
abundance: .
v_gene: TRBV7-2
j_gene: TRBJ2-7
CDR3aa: CASSRQVRAEQYF
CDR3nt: TGTGCCAGCAGTCGACAGGTCCGGGCCGAGCAGTACTTC

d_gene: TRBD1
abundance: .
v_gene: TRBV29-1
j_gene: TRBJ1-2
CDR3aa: CSVAGGEVNGYTF
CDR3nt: TGCAGCGTTGCAGGGGGCGAGGTTAATGGCTACACCTTC

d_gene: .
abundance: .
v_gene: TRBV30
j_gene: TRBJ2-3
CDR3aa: CAWSVEDLDTQYF
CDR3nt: TGTGCCTGGAGTGTTGAGGACTTGGATACGCAGTATTTT

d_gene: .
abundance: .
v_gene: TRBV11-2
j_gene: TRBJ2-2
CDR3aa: CASTERAGNTGELFF
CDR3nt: TGTGCCAGCACTGAAAGGGCAGGGAACACCGGGGAGCTGTTTTTT

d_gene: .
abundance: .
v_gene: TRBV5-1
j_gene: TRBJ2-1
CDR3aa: CASSLGPMSGGFSYNEQFF
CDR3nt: TGCGCCAGCAGCTTAGGTCCCATGAGCGGTGGATTTTCTTACAATGAGCAGTTCTTC